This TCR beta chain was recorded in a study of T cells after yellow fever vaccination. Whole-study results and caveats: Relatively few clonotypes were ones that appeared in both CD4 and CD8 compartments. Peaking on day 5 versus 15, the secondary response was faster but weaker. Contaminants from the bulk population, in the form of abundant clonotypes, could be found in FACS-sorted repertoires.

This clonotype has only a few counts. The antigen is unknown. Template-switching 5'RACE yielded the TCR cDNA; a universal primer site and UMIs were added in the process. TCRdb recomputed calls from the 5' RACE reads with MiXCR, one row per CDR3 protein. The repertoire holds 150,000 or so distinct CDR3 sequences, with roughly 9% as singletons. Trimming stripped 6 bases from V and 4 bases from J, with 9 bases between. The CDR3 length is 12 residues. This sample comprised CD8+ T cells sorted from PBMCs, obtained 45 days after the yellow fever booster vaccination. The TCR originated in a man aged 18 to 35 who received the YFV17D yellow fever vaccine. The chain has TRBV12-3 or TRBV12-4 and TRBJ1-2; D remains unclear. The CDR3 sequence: CASSPVIYGYTF. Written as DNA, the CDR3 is TGTGCCAGCAGCCCGGTGATCTATGGCTACACCTTC.